Shown below are 29 T cell receptor beta chains from a single sample sequenced in a study of blood T cells in healthy people across ages. The second PCR ran about 6 to 11 cycles with a sample-barcoded 5' primer and J-beta primers. TCRdb reprocessed the 5' RACE reads with MiXCR, giving one entry per CDR3 protein. The sample lists roughly 1.5 million distinct CDR3 sequences; approximately 43% were seen once. Material for sequencing was blood. The receptor set was obtained from a woman aged 18 to 35 in good health.

The rearrangement joins TRBV7-2 to TRBJ1-5; D unclear. Trimming pared 9 bases from V and 9 bases from J, leaving 18 bases between. The CDR3 contains 13 residues. Germline V gene lookup returns CDR1 SGHTA and CDR2 FQGNSA. Here the CDR3 DNA reads TGTGCCAGTGGGGAGGAGGGCTTCAGGCCCCAGCATTTT. It encodes CASGEEGFRPQHF. The variable domain in full, with the rest retrieved from reference TRBV7-2 and TRBJ1-5, is GAGVSQSPSNKVTEKGKDVELRCDPISGHTALYWYRQSLGQGLEFLIYFQGNSAPDKSGLPSDRFSAERTGGSVSTLTIQRTQQEDSAVYLCASGEEGFRPQHFGDGTRLSIL.

This clonotype was observed many times. The chain has TRBV29-1 and TRBJ2-1; no definite D call. With 0 bases removed from V and 7 bases from J, the gap between germline ends came to 10 bases. Germline V gene sequence: CDR1 SQVTM, CDR2 ANQGSEA. The CDR3 has 13 amino acids. CDR3 amino acids: CSVEDLLANEQFF. The CDR3 DNA is TGCAGCGTTGAAGATCTTCTGGCAAATGAGCAGTTCTTC.

The rearrangement uses TRBV25-1 and TRBJ2-1; 11 bases line up with TRBD1. Looked up from germline, CDR1 is MGHDK and CDR2 is SYGVNS. V was clipped by 6 bases and J by 6 bases; unmatched bases: 7. This CDR3 has 15 amino acids. The CDR3 region is CASRAGTGGSNEQFF. CDR3 bases: TGTGCCAGCAGAGCCGGGACAGGGGGTTCCAATGAGCAGTTCTTC.

In its sample, this clonotype was seen a few times. J is TRBJ1-2 and V is TRBV29-1; D is possibly TRBD1 (6 bases). This CDR3 comprises 13 residues. The V and J ends lost 4 bases and 8 bases respectively, with 17 bases between them. CDR1 is SQVTM, CDR2 ANQGSEA, per germline. Here the CDR3 reads CSVAGGLSRGYTF. Written as DNA, the CDR3 is TGCAGCGTTGCGGGGGGGCTCAGTAGGGGCTACACCTTC.

This chain joins TRBV6-2 or TRBV6-3 and TRBJ2-7; no firm D call. The CDR3 is 15 residues long. Germline lookup yields CDR1 MNHEY and CDR2 SVGEGT. Trimming cost V 1 base and J 0 bases, with 10 bases left between them. The CDR3, as DNA: TGTGCCAGCAGTTACTTGGGCATCAGCTCCTACGAGCAGTACTTC. The encoded protein is CASSYLGISSYEQYF.

The chain uses TRBV12-3 or TRBV12-4 and TRBJ2-3, with D unclear. Trimming stripped 6 bases from V and 0 bases from J, with 10 bases between. The CDR3 spans 14 residues. The CDR3 reads CASRPAQSTDTQYF. CDR3 coding DNA: TGTGCCAGCAGACCCGCACAAAGCACAGATACGCAGTATTTT.

Written as DNA, the CDR3 is TGTGCCAGCAGCGTGGAGGCCTACGATACGCAGTATTTT. Residues: CASSVEAYDTQYF. V gene TRBV9 combines with J gene TRBJ2-3; the D gene is possibly TRBD2 (5 bases). Germline loops: CDR1 SGDLS, CDR2 YYNGEE. Deletions cut 2 bases from V and 6 bases from J, with 10 bases between. The CDR3 extends over 13 amino acids.

This clonotype was seen a handful of times. The chain recombines TRBV6-5 with TRBJ2-5; D uncertain. Germline V gene lookup returns CDR1 MNHEY and CDR2 SVGAGI. V lost 2 bases to trimming and J lost 5 bases, with 12 bases between them. This CDR3 is built from 14 residues. The CDR3 is CASSYEVGSETQYF. The CDR3, as DNA: TGTGCCAGCAGTTACGAGGTTGGGTCGGAGACCCAGTACTTC.

This clonotype was seen only once. The chain combines TRBV20-1 with TRBJ2-1; D is uncertain. Germline lookup yields CDR1 DFQATT and CDR2 SNEGSKA (reference sequence). Trimming removed 1 base at V and 2 bases at J, with 9 bases between. The CDR3 contains 14 residues. The DNA for the CDR3 is TGCAGTGCTAGAGGACTTCTAACCTACAATGAGCAGTTCTTC. Its translation is CSARGLLTYNEQFF.

J is TRBJ2-6 and V is TRBV11-2; 8 bases agree with TRBD1. The CDR3 totals 17 residues. Trimming took 4 bases from V and 1 from J; bases not matched to a gene: 6. Germline V gene data show CDR1 as SGHAT and CDR2 as FQNNGV. CDR3 nucleotides: TGTGCCAGCAGCTCTCCGGGACAGGTTTCTGGGGCCAACGTCCTGACTTTC. It specifies CASSSPGQVSGANVLTF.

The chain employs TRBV5-1 and TRBJ1-1; possible D gene TRBD1, 5 bases. Germline-derived CDR1 and CDR2 are SGHRS and YFSETQ. V was pared by 1 base and J by 5 bases, with 12 bases between. This CDR3 comprises 14 residues. CDR3 sequence: CASSLTGESTEAFF. In DNA form, the CDR3 reads TGCGCCAGCAGCTTGACGGGGGAAAGTACTGAAGCTTTCTTT.

This clonotype has just a few counts. The chain recombines TRBV12-3 or TRBV12-4 with TRBJ2-6, with D perhaps given as TRBD1 or TRBD2 (5 bases each). Between the trimmed V and J ends, which lost 6 bases and 0 bases, there was a span of 15 bases. The CDR3 spans 17 residues. In nucleotides, the CDR3 is TGTGCCAGCAGCCCCGGGACGGCGCTCTCTGGGGCCAACGTCCTGACTTTC. This translates into CASSPGTALSGANVLTF.

The chain combines TRBV6-5 with TRBJ2-3, with 9 bases identical to TRBD1. V lost 4 bases, J lost 4 bases, and 9 bases stayed unmatched. The CDR3 runs 16 residues. Per the germline V gene, CDR1 is MNHEY and CDR2 is SVGAGI. The CDR3 DNA is TGTGCCAGCAGTTTTTTAAAGAGACAGGGGGCAGATACGCAGTATTTT. Its translation: CASSFLKRQGADTQYF.

The chain uses TRBV3-1 and TRBJ2-7; D unclear. Per germline, CDR1 LGHDT and CDR2 YNNKEL (reference sequence). V dropped 0 bases and J dropped 3 bases, with 12 bases sitting between them. The CDR3 covers 15 residues. CDR3 loop: CASSQDLGERYEQYF. Here the CDR3 DNA reads TGTGCCAGCAGCCAAGATCTTGGGGAACGCTACGAGCAGTACTTC.

The V call is TRBV20-1, the J call TRBJ2-3; D unclear. Trimming took 3 bases from V and 0 from J, leaving 7 bases between them. The CDR3 runs to 13 residues. Per the germline V gene, CDR1 is DFQATT and CDR2 is SNEGSKA (reference sequence). CDR3 sequence (DNA): TGCAGTGCTAGGGGTCAGAGCACAGATACGCAGTATTTT. This sequence encodes CSARGQSTDTQYF.

The V and J genes are TRBV7-3 and TRBJ2-1, with D maybe TRBD2 (5 bases). V shed 7 bases and J shed 0 bases, with 19 bases lying between them. The length of the CDR3 is 17 residues. Germline V gene data show CDR1 as SGHTA and CDR2 as FQGTGA. CDR3 region: CASTPPWAEASYNEQFF. The CDR3 nucleotides are TGTGCCAGCACCCCACCGTGGGCGGAGGCCTCCTACAATGAGCAGTTCTTC.

V usage is TRBV4-1 and J usage is TRBJ1-4, with no clear D. Germline CDR1 reads MGHRA; CDR2 reads YSYEKL. The CDR3 sequence is 13 residues long. Trimming took 5 bases from V and 8 from J, leaving 12 bases between them. CDR3 in amino acids: CASSTSRPEKLFF. The CDR3 coding sequence is TGCGCCAGCAGCACATCGCGCCCGGAAAAACTGTTTTTT.

This clonotype was found a few times. V usage is TRBV9 and J usage is TRBJ2-1; no clear D gene. The CDR3 totals 13 residues. Trimming took off 0 bases at V and 8 bases at J, with 9 bases between the two ends. CDR1 SGDLS and CDR2 YYNGEE come from the germline V gene. The CDR3 loop is CASSVGGRHEQFF. The CDR3 DNA follows: TGTGCCAGCAGCGTAGGGGGTAGGCATGAGCAGTTCTTC.

The V gene is TRBV28, the J gene TRBJ1-5; the D gene is possibly TRBD1 (6 bases). This CDR3 comprises 15 residues. Germline V lookup: CDR1 MDHEN, CDR2 SYDVKM. V was trimmed by 5 bases and J by 6 bases, leaving 17 bases between them. The CDR3 DNA reads as TGTGCCAGCAGTCAGCCGAGGCAGGGGATTCAGCCCCAGCATTTT. It translates to CASSQPRQGIQPQHF.

The chain has TRBV12-5 and TRBJ2-1; D ambiguous. Trimming took 1 base from V and 9 from J, leaving 7 bases between them. The CDR3 is 12 amino acids. CDR1 and CDR2 from the germline V gene are LGHNT and FRNRAP. The CDR3: CASGLEGGEQFF. Written as DNA, the CDR3 is TGTGCTAGTGGTTTGGAGGGTGGTGAGCAGTTCTTC.

This clonotype has only a few counts. CDR3 sequence: CSAGPPGPNSPLHF. CDR3 DNA sequence: TGCAGTGCTGGACCGCCAGGGCCTAATTCACCCCTCCACTTT. The rearrangement links TRBV20-1 to TRBJ1-6; the D gene is possibly TRBD1 (5 bases). This CDR3 contains 14 residues. CDR1 and CDR2 from the germline V gene are DFQATT and SNEGSKA (reference sequence). The V gene lost 5 bases and the J gene lost 6 bases, with 14 bases spanning the gap.

This clonotype has just one count. This may come from a read error, since a much larger clone is one base off. The chain employs TRBV20-1 and TRBJ1-5, with D maybe TRBD1 (5 bases). Per the germline V gene, CDR1 is DFQATT and CDR2 is SNEGSKA (reference sequence). The CDR3 runs to 14 residues. Deletions cut 5 bases from V and 3 bases from J, with 14 bases between. For the CDR3, the DNA is TGCAGTGCTGGTACGCGGGGGTACAATCAGCCCCAGCATTTT. Translating it yields CSAGTRGYNQPQHF.

The chain uses TRBV7-2 and TRBJ2-1; 10 nucleotides line up with TRBD2. The V gene end was trimmed by 4 bases and the J gene end by 4 bases; junction bases not matched to a gene: 7. The CDR3 extends over 16 amino acids. Germline CDR1 is SGHTA and CDR2 is FQGNSA. CDR3 DNA: TGTGCCAGCAGCTCAAGCGGGAGGGCCGGATACAATGAGCAGTTCTTC. It is translated as CASSSSGRAGYNEQFF. Based on the CDR3 plus reference TRBV7-2 and TRBJ2-1, the full variable domain is GAGVSQSPSNKVTEKGKDVELRCDPISGHTALYWYRQSLGQGLEFLIYFQGNSAPDKSGLPSDRFSAERTGGSVSTLTIQRTQQEDSAVYLCASSSSGRAGYNEQFFGPGTRLTVL.

This rearrangement joins TRBV4-3 to TRBJ2-1, with D tentatively TRBD2 (6 bases). Germline CDR1 LGHNA, CDR2 YSLEER. CDR3 size: 13 residues. Trimming removed 3 bases at V and 10 bases at J, with 13 bases between. CDR3 region: CASSQLLAYEQFF. CDR3 DNA: TGCGCCAGCAGCCAGTTACTAGCTTACGAGCAGTTCTTC.

The table lists this clonotype with a few counts. The J gene is TRBJ2-7, the V gene TRBV20-1; 9 bases match TRBD2. This CDR3 spans 15 amino acids. Germline V lookup: CDR1 DFQATT, CDR2 SNEGSKA (reference sequence). Trimming cost V 1 base and J 3 bases; bases outside gene matches: 7. This CDR3 reads CSARVSGGPHYEQYF. The CDR3 DNA reads TGCAGTGCTAGAGTTAGCGGGGGCCCTCACTACGAGCAGTACTTC.

This clonotype was counted a few times. The rearrangement uses TRBV4-1 and TRBJ2-1; perhaps TRBD1 as D (6 bases). The end of the DNA aligns better with TRBJ2-7, so the J call may be wrong. The germline gives CDR1 MGHRA, CDR2 YSYEKL. This CDR3 is 17 amino acids long. In DNA, the CDR3 is TGCGCCAGCAGCCAAGATCGTACAGGGAGCTCCTACAATGAGCAGTACTTC. It specifies CASSQDRTGSSYNEQYF.

The chain couples TRBV20-1 to TRBJ2-3; D unresolved. V lost 1 base, J lost 7 bases, and 9 bases lay in between. The CDR3 contains 12 residues. Germline-derived CDR1 and CDR2 are DFQATT and SNEGSKA (reference sequence). This CDR3 reads CSARVGRNTQYF. The CDR3 nucleotides are TGCAGTGCTAGAGTAGGACGGAATACGCAGTATTTT.

This chain links TRBV21-1 with TRBJ1-1; the D call TRBD1 from the table was never checked on the DNA. TRBV21-1 is a listed pseudogene. The CDR3 totals 17 residues. The CDR3 here is CASSRGPVGRVNTEAFF. In nucleotides, the CDR3 is TGTGCCAGCAGCAGAGGCCCCGTGGGACGGGTGAACACTGAAGCTTTCTTT.

The gene calls are TRBV11-2 and TRBJ2-1; 11 bases match TRBD2. Trimming cost V 2 bases and J 7 bases; bases outside gene matches: 7. The CDR3 has 16 amino acids. Per germline, CDR1 SGHAT and CDR2 FQNNGV. The CDR3 DNA follows: TGTGCCAGCAGCTTAAGTCGGGGACTAGCGGTGAATGAGCAGTTCTTC. It is translated as CASSLSRGLAVNEQFF.